This T cell receptor beta chain was profiled in a study of shared T cell receptors in the human thymus. CDR3 length: 12 amino acids. From germline, CDR1 is SGHNT and CDR2 YYREEE (reference sequence). The V end lost 5 bases, the J end lost 3 bases, and 9 bases lay between the germline ends. Profiling relied on immunoSEQ multiplex PCR, and the TCRdb table lists in-frame clones only, not all of them. This sample has hundreds of thousands of clones, with more than 85% found just once. J is TRBJ2-7 and V is TRBV5-4; D is possibly TRBD2 (5 bases). Sequencing was done on a sample of thymocytes. The TCR sequence derives from a human donor. The CDR3 DNA sequence: TGTGCCAGCAGTATACGGGGCTACGAGCAGTACTTC. Protein sequence: CASSIRGYEQYF. Supplemented by reference TRBV5-4 and TRBJ2-7, the full variable domain reads ETGVTQSPTHLIKTRGQQVTLRCSSQSGHNTVSWYQQALGQGPQFIFQYYREEENGRGNFPPRFSGLQFPNYSSELNVNALELDDSALYLCASSIRGYEQYFGPGTRLTVT.